Listed below are T cell receptor beta chains from one sample, sequenced in a study of human thymus T cells. Data came from immunoSEQ multiplex PCR; TCRdb stores just in-frame clones and leaves some out. The sample lists 55,000 to 70,000 clones, 94% occurring once. What was sequenced was blood. These receptors came from a boy in the first two years of life with a congenital heart defect but otherwise immunologically healthy. Both conserved end residues are part of each CDR3. D genes are given only for firm matches. The listing skips clone size in some rows; elsewhere it reads once, few, many or a size class.

CDR3aa,CDR3nt,d_gene,j_gene,abundance,v_gene
CASSPPDRATGELFF,TGTGCCAGCAGTCCCCCCGACAGGGCCACCGGGGAGCTGTTTTTT,TRBD1,TRBJ2-2,-,TRBV6-6
CASSPDRFSYGYTF,TGTGCCAGTAGTCCTGACCGCTTCTCTTATGGCTACACCTTC,-,TRBJ1-2,once,TRBV19
CASSRTGASYEQYF,TGTGCCAGCAGCAGGACGGGGGCCTCCTACGAGCAGTACTTC,-,TRBJ2-7,-,TRBV6-5
CASRSPGQGTDTQYF,TGTGCCAGCAGGTCGCCGGGACAGGGTACAGATACGCAGTATTTT,TRBD1,TRBJ2-3,once,TRBV6-5
CASSYSRDYRAFF,TGTGCCAGCAGTTACTCGCGGGATTATAGGGCTTTCTTT,-,TRBJ1-1,-,TRBV6-5
CASSLSRENTIYF,TGTGCCAGCAGCTTAAGCAGGGAGAACACCATATATTTT,-,TRBJ1-3,-,TRBV7-2
CAWSPSGDGYTF,TGTGCCTGGAGCCCCTCAGGGGATGGCTACACCTTC,-,TRBJ1-2,-,TRBV30
CASSEAGTGGGNTQYF,TGTGCCAGCAGTGAAGCGGGGACAGGGGGTGGAAATACGCAGTATTTT,TRBD1,TRBJ2-3,-,TRBV6-1
CASSKRQNYGYTF,TGTGCCAGCAGCAAGAGACAAAACTATGGCTACACCTTC,-,TRBJ1-2,-,TRBV21-1
CASTSTGVRDGLTGELFF,TGCGCCTCAACGAGCACAGGGGTTAGGGACGGCCTCACCGGGGAGCTGTTTTTT,TRBD1,TRBJ2-2,-,TRBV5-1
CASSPNPPGSDGYTF,TGTGCCAGCTCCCCAAACCCTCCAGGGTCTGATGGCTACACCTTC,-,TRBJ1-2,once,TRBV18
CASSPGGSETQYF,TGTGCCAGCTCCCCCGGGGGGTCGGAGACCCAGTACTTC,TRBD2,TRBJ2-5,-,TRBV18
CGGQPQHF,TGTGGAGGGCAGCCCCAGCATTTT,-,TRBJ1-5,few,TRBV13
CASSLALGGAGNTIYF,TGTGCCAGCAGTTTGGCGCTTGGAGGGGCTGGAAACACCATATATTTT,-,TRBJ1-3,-,TRBV28
CASSTTGRWNEQYF,TGTGCCAGTAGTACCACAGGGAGGTGGAACGAGCAGTACTTC,-,TRBJ2-7,once,TRBV19
CATAPTSGRENEQFF,TGTGCCACCGCCCCTACTAGCGGGAGGGAAAATGAGCAGTTCTTC,TRBD2,TRBJ2-1,-,TRBV10-3
CACRCAGQGDAGANVLTF,TGTGCCTGCCGCTGCGCGGGACAGGGAGACGCTGGGGCCAACGTCCTGACTTTC,TRBD1,TRBJ2-6,-,TRBV30
CASSALDGYSGNTIYF,TGTGCCAGCAGTGCCCTGGACGGGTACTCTGGAAACACCATATATTTT,-,TRBJ1-3,-,TRBV2
CASSPTGTLNNEQFF,TGTGCCAGCAGCCCTACCGGGACTCTAAACAATGAGCAGTTCTTC,-,TRBJ2-1,once,TRBV7-3